This T cell receptor beta chain was obtained from a study of identical twins. Healthy Caucasian individuals made up all the donors. General observations from the study: Invariant populations such as MAIT and iNKT cells could partly muddle zero-insertion analyses.

From germline, CDR1 is LGHDT and CDR2 YNNKEL (reference sequence). The CDR3 runs to 13 residues. Trimming took off 4 bases at V and 8 bases at J, with 14 bases between the two ends. Template switching, a step in the protocol, added a universal primer site, and cDNA carried unique molecular identifiers. TCRdb analysed the 5' RACE reads with MiXCR anew, one entry per CDR3 protein. The sample includes about 720,000 distinct CDR3 sequences, 8.5% to 9.5% of them seen just once. This clonotype was seen many times. Its antigen is as yet unknown. The same data also contributed to another study, on yellow fever vaccine responses in identical twins.

This receptor was taken from a woman aged 18-35 years in good health. The V call is TRBV3-1, the J call TRBJ1-1; D remains ambiguous. The sample was PBMCs. The CDR3 DNA follows: TGTGCCAGCAGCCGCACTTACCGTATGGAAGCTTTCTTT. Its protein is CASSRTYRMEAFF. The full variable domain, rest sourced from reference TRBV3-1 and TRBJ1-1, is DTAVSQTPKYLVTQMGNDKSIKCEQNLGHDTMYWYKQDSKKFLKIMFSYNNKELIINETVPNRFSPKSPDKAHLNLHINSLELGDSAVYFCASSRTYRMEAFFGQGTRLTVV.